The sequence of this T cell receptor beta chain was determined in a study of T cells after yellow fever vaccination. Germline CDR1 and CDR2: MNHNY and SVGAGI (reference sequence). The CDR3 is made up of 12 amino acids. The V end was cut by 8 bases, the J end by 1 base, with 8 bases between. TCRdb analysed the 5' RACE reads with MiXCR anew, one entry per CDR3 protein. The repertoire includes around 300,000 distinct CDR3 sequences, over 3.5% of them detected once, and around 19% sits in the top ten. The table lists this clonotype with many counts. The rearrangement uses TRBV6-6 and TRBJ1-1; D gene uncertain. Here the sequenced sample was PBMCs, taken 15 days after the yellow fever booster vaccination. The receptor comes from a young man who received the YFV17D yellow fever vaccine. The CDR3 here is CASVLTNTEAFF. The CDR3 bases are TGTGCCAGCGTTCTTACGAACACTGAAGCTTTCTTT.